This TCR beta chain was sequenced for a study of shared clonotypes between healthy human individuals. Study-wide context: The donor pool was made up of two women and three men aged 18 to 49.

Sorted-subset replicate PCRs used approximately 200 ng of genomic DNA. This amount corresponded to approximately 30,000 T cell genomes. Methods used by the authors: Junction-only immunoSEQ data arrived without quality scores, meaning filtering differed. The assay was immunoSEQ multiplex PCR, and TCRdb's table has in-frame clones only and misses some. Clone size and the V and J calls come from that table; the DNA yielded D and trimming. Of more than 2 million clones in the sample, roughly 95% were seen once. Study-level findings and limits: Clonotype sharing across donors was expected to vary with sequencing depth.

This CDR3 contains 13 residues. Trimming stripped 2 bases from V and 3 bases from J, with 10 bases between. CDR1 and CDR2 (germline): GTSNPN, SVGIG (reference sequence). As for this clone: Its antigen remains unknown. This sample also contains other DNA sequences that code for the same CDR3.

V is TRBV30 and J is TRBJ1-1, with D perhaps TRBD1 (5 bases). The receptor was isolated from a man aged 18 to 29 in good health. Material for sequencing was naive CD4+ T cells sorted from blood. Indicated subset: CD45RA+ positively selected. CDR3 coding DNA: TGTGCCTGGAGTTCTAGCAGGGACACTGAAGCTTTCTTT. The encoded protein is CAWSSSRDTEAFF.